This paragraph reports one TCR beta chain. The specificity of this receptor is unknown. No base quality information exists; no much larger clone differs at one position. The instrument given in TCRdb is 454 GS FLX Titanium. A previously published linear amplification protocol was used to build TCR libraries from 400 to 500 ng of total RNA. Sequencing was performed on the Roche/454 Genome Sequencer with Titanium chemistry. Per the original workflow: A total of approximately 78,000 rearranged TCR alpha transcripts were sequenced from 4 to 6 of the healthy donors. Unique TCR clonotypes were defined by the CDR3 junction under IMGT nomenclature, and duplicate transcripts were removed. Logistic regression in R 2.13.0 modeled CD4 versus CD8 status as a function of V and J genes, with adjustment for donor effects and Bonferroni correction for multiple testing. Through fastp at Q25 and MiXCR, TCRdb rebuilt clones from the public reads, retaining in-frame beta chains. Each CDR3 protein appears once, grouped with its most common genes and DNA. V and J calls and clone size were set by TCRdb, not the authors. Present in this sample are some 190,000 distinct CDR3 sequences, about 74% of which were seen just once. Roughly 2.4% of the sample rests with the top ten.

This sample was taken from a study of healthy donors' naive CD4 and CD8 T cells (dated by TCRdb to 2014 to 2015). A note on the overall study: Donor selection covered three age groups (20-25, 40-50 and 60-70 years) with over 5 people in each, and the resulting cohort had a mean age of approximately 44 and was half female. The TCR alpha libraries followed the same workflow as the beta chain, except for a newly designed primer set that covered all functional IMGT alpha gene variants. Rearranged TCR alpha and beta chains from naive CD4+ and CD8+ T cells were sequenced in the study to test how TCR variation relates to lineage commitment. Peripheral blood mononuclear cells were collected from some 17 healthy, unrelated individuals. Donors were HLA-typed by sequencing at HLA-A, -B, -C, -DRB1, -DQB1 and -DPB1 using the SBTexcellerator protocol, an ABI3130xl analyzer and SBTengine software.

CDR1 and CDR2, per the germline V gene (reference sequence), are MNHEY and SMNVEV. The CDR3 holds 12 amino acids from the cysteine to the phenylalanine. Kept here is only the CDR3 DNA, which spans 36 bases and is read in frame from base 1. The junction carries 7 bases between V and J, which are trimmed by 6 bases and 4 bases respectively. The full study reports these points: V genes, J genes and CDR3 charge together appeared to explain around 13% of CD4/CD8 propensity variance, in a largely additive manner. Most V and J gene segments were reportedly biased between naive CD4+ and CD8+ cells, consistently across donors and independent of HLA genotype. Because the alpha and beta chains were sequenced in bulk, pairing them was not possible, and so effects of the combined chains went unevaluated. In both chains, CD4+ lineage was associated with a positively charged CDR3, and CD8+ lineage was associated with a negatively charged CDR3. The study did not directly address whether homeostatic proliferation of naive T cells might have biased the repertoire.

Cells with a CD4+CD8-CD45RO-CD45RA+ profile were isolated by FACS and defined as naive CD4+ T cells, and those with a CD8+CD4-CD45RA+CD27bright profile were defined as naive CD8+ T cells. Antibodies against CD4 (RPA-T4), CD8 (SK1), CD27 (O323), CD45RA (HI100) and CD45RO (UCHL1) were used for sorting. This receptor was identified in a pool of human donors in good health; the sample pools cells from several healthy donors. Sequencing used naive CD4+ and CD8+ T cells sorted from blood, pooled from several donors. This specimen's cell subset or site label, per the study, means: FACS-sorted naive CD4+ (CD45RO-CD45RA+) and naive CD8+ (CD45RA+CD27bright) T cells. This receptor chain uses TRBV27 and TRBJ1-5; confidence is insufficient to name the D gene. The nucleotide sequence reads TGTGCCAGCAGACTCTCAAATCAGCCCCAGCATTTT. This codes for CASRLSNQPQHF.